This TCR beta chain derives from a study of cytomegalovirus exposure and HLA in healthy donors. Each of the donors was a healthy bone marrow donor. This clone was seen a few times. The PCR employed 60 Vbeta primers together with 13 Jbeta primers. Assay: immunoSEQ multiplex PCR; the TCRdb copy retains only in-frame clones and omits some. The data contain around 200,000 clones, about 80% of them singletons. The CDR3 has 15 amino acids. Germline CDR1 and CDR2: SGHTA and FQGTGA. V lost 5 bases and J lost 2, with 16 bases in between. This sequence joins TRBV7-3 and TRBJ2-7; D might be TRBD2 (6 bases). This receptor was taken from a man between 18 and 35 years old in good health and CMV-seronegative. Sequencing was carried out using PBMCs. CDR3 sequence reads: CASSAAAGPTYEQYF. CDR3 bases: TGTGCCAGCAGCGCTGCGGCGGGGCCTACCTACGAGCAGTACTTC.